Following are 3 T cell receptor beta chains from one sample sequenced in a study of Ad26.COV2.S vaccination and SARS-CoV-2 variants. Assay used: immunoSEQ multiplex PCR; TCRdb lists only in-frame clones, some missing. The sample carries roughly 300,000 clones, roughly 89% recorded once. This sample's treatment: roughly 19 received Ad26.COV2.S at low or high dose, single or two shots; roughly 5 received placebo; per-sample allocation not given. Samples were taken on day 63 after the first vaccine or placebo injection. Source: peripheral blood, taken in a trial of Ad26.COV2.S vaccine versus placebo. The receptors stem from a person aged 18-65 years who received the Ad26.COV2.S COVID-19 vaccine or a placebo.

The rearrangement links TRBV9 to TRBJ2-2; 8 bases agree with TRBD1. This CDR3 has 15 amino acids. The V gene end was trimmed by 5 bases and the J gene end by 1 base; junction bases not matched to a gene: 4. Germline-derived CDR1 and CDR2 are SGDLS and YYNGEE. CDR3 protein: CASRNGQGNTGELFF. The CDR3 DNA is TGTGCCAGCAGGAACGGACAGGGGAACACCGGGGAGCTGTTTTTT. The whole variable domain, remainder taken from reference TRBV9 and TRBJ2-2, is DSGVTQTPKHLITATGQRVTLRCSPRSGDLSVYWYQQSLDQGLQFLIQYYNGEERAKGNILERFSAQQFPDLHSELNLSSLELGDSALYFCASRNGQGNTGELFFGEGSRLTVL.

The genes are TRBV4-1 and TRBJ2-2, with 11 positions matching TRBD2. After removal of 1 base from V and 4 bases from J, the junction contained 11 bases not matched to a gene. Germline V CDR1 and CDR2: MGHRA, YSYEKL. The CDR3 loop spans 19 amino acids. The CDR3 sequence is CASSQGILAGVGGTGELFF. The CDR3 DNA sequence: TGCGCCAGCAGCCAAGGAATACTAGCGGGAGTAGGGGGCACCGGGGAGCTGTTTTTT.

The V gene is TRBV6-6, the J gene TRBJ1-1, with D maybe TRBD1 (6 bases). The CDR3 runs 14 residues. Trimming left V 6 bases short and J 5 bases short, with 16 bases between. Germline values: CDR1 MNHNY, CDR2 SVGAGI (reference sequence). The CDR3 loop reads CASRGANTATEAFF. The CDR3, as DNA: TGTGCCAGCAGGGGGGCCAATACGGCGACTGAAGCTTTCTTT.